A selection of T cell receptor beta chains follows, all from one sample in a study of blood T cell repertoires in COVID-19. TCRdb keeps only in-frame clones here, not all; method: immunoSEQ multiplex PCR. Of 490,000 or so clones in the sample, more than 85% were seen once. The sequenced sample was PBMCs or T cells enriched from blood (not recorded which). The receptors were sampled from a woman in her sixties or seventies who had recovered from COVID-19. The CDR3 runs from the conserved cysteine through the conserved F or W. The D gene is left open where the match is weak. The size entry is marked missing in some rows and otherwise reads once, few, many or a size class.

>TRBJ1-2|TRBD1|TRBV28|NA
CASSFQGGNGYTF
TGTGCCAGCAGTTTTCAGGGGGGTAATGGCTACACCTTC
>TRBJ1-1|NA|TRBV30|once
CAWTEQIYTEAFF
TGTGCCTGGACGGAACAGATTTACACTGAAGCTTTCTTT
>TRBJ2-3|NA|TRBV7-8|NA
CASSIQSYRTDTQYF
TGTGCCAGCAGCATTCAATCCTACCGCACAGATACGCAGTATTTT
>TRBJ2-4|TRBD2|TRBV18|NA
CASSSRPLAGGPEDKNIQYF
TGTGCCAGCTCAAGCCGCCCACTAGCGGGGGGGCCTGAGGACAAAAACATTCAGTACTTC
>TRBJ2-1|NA|TRBV18|once
CASSPGGADEQFF
TGTGCCAGCTCACCGGGGGGGGCCGATGAGCAGTTCTTC
>TRBJ2-2|NA|TRBV2|NA
CASREGVAAANTGELFF
TGTGCCAGCAGGGAGGGTGTGGCGGCGGCGAACACCGGGGAGCTGTTTTTT
>TRBJ2-7|NA|TRBV12-5|NA
CASGQTNTYEQYF
TGTGCTAGTGGCCAGACAAATACCTACGAGCAGTACTTC
>TRBJ2-1|NA|TRBV18|NA
CASSLGQEQFF
TGTGCCAGCTCACTAGGACAAGAGCAGTTCTTC
>TRBJ1-4|NA|TRBV6-1|NA
CASSENPGATNEKLFF
TGTGCCAGCAGTGAAAACCCAGGGGCAACTAATGAAAAACTGTTTTTT
>TRBJ1-1|TRBD1|TRBV27|NA
CASSLNRGGTEAFF
TGTGCCAGCAGTTTAAACAGGGGGGGCACTGAAGCTTTCTTT
>TRBJ2-3|TRBD2|TRBV7-9|NA
CASSRGGTDTQYF
TGTGCCAGCAGCCGGGGAGGGACAGATACGCAGTATTTT
>TRBJ1-4|TRBD1|TRBV24-1|NA
CATSDFGQEGNEKLFF
TGTGCCACCAGTGATTTCGGACAGGAGGGAAATGAAAAACTGTTTTTT
>TRBJ2-7|NA|TRBV18|few
CASSGDFYEQYF
TGTGCCAGCTCCGGGGACTTCTACGAGCAGTACTTC
>TRBJ1-4|NA|TRBV18|NA
CASSPPEDSEKLFF
TGTGCCAGCTCACCACCGGAGGACAGTGAAAAACTGTTTTTT
>TRBJ1-6|NA|TRBV28|few
CASSPAGGVVYNSPLHF
TGTGCCAGCAGCCCCGCCGGGGGGGTTGTCTATAATTCACCCCTCCACTTT
>TRBJ2-5|NA|TRBV12-3/TRBV12-4|NA
CASSTGSGQYF
TGTGCCAGCAGTACAGGGTCGGGCCAGTACTTC
>TRBJ2-5|NA|TRBV2|NA
CASSAQGGETQYF
TGTGCCAGCAGCGCACAAGGGGGAGAGACCCAGTACTTC
>TRBJ2-7|NA|TRBV9|NA
CASSVADSSSYEQYF
TGTGCCAGCAGCGTAGCCGACAGTAGCTCCTACGAGCAGTACTTC
>TRBJ2-1|TRBD2|TRBV9|once
CASSVGLAGGQGNEQFF
TGTGCCAGCAGCGTCGGGCTAGCGGGGGGGCAGGGGAATGAGCAGTTCTTC
>TRBJ2-3|NA|TRBV24-1|NA
CATSSGASTDTQYF
TGTGCCACCAGTTCCGGAGCTAGCACAGATACGCAGTATTTT
>TRBJ2-3|NA|TRBV5-1|NA
CASSWWGGGTDTQYF
TGCGCCAGCAGCTGGTGGGGGGGCGGCACAGATACGCAGTATTTT
>TRBJ2-2|NA|TRBV5-1|once
CASSPEVFSWAGELFF
TGCGCCAGCAGCCCCGAGGTTTTTTCTTGGGCCGGGGAGCTGTTTTTT
>TRBJ2-3|NA|TRBV7-2|few
CASSPPGSTTDTQYF
TGTGCCAGCAGCCCACCGGGGTCCACCACAGATACGCAGTATTTT
>TRBJ2-1|NA|TRBV2|once
CASRIQGNEQFF
TGTGCCAGCAGGATTCAGGGCAATGAGCAGTTCTTC
>TRBJ1-1|TRBD1|TRBV28|NA
CASSFATTGGNAFF
TGTGCCAGCAGTTTTGCCACTACAGGGGGAAATGCTTTCTTT
>TRBJ1-4|TRBD1|TRBV3-1/TRBV3-2|NA
CASSQAGTAVNEKLFF
TGTGCCAGCAGCCAAGCGGGGACAGCCGTAAATGAAAAACTGTTTTTT
>TRBJ1-2|TRBD1|TRBV6-6|NA
CASSPGQNYGYTF
TGTGCCAGCAGTCCGGGACAGAACTATGGCTACACCTTC
>TRBJ2-2|NA|TRBV5-1|NA
CASSPGGTNGELFF
TGCGCCAGCAGCCCAGGGGGGACGAACGGGGAGCTGTTTTTT
>TRBJ2-6|NA|TRBV2|NA
CASKAEYGANVLTF
TGTGCCAGCAAGGCGGAGTATGGGGCCAACGTCCTGACTTTC
>TRBJ1-6|TRBD1|TRBV27|NA
CASRGTVHNSPLHF
TGTGCCAGCCGGGGGACAGTCCATAATTCACCCCTCCACTTT
>TRBJ2-1|TRBD2|TRBV19|NA
CASTPTSGGANEQFF
TGTGCCAGTACCCCGACTAGCGGGGGGGCCAATGAGCAGTTCTTC
>TRBJ2-7|TRBD2|TRBV5-1|few
CASSSGLAGTAYEQYF
TGCGCCAGCAGCTCGGGACTAGCGGGGACTGCCTACGAGCAGTACTTC
>TRBJ1-2|NA|TRBV19|NA
CASNLGQINTYGYTF
TGTGCCAGTAATCTCGGACAGATCAACACATATGGCTACACCTTC
>TRBJ1-1|NA|TRBV20-1|NA
CSASWHPRNTEAFF
TGCAGTGCTAGTTGGCACCCAAGGAACACTGAAGCTTTCTTT
>TRBJ2-3|TRBD2|TRBV5-4|NA
CASSRRGAQTDTQYF
TGTGCCAGCAGCAGGCGGGGGGCCCAGACAGATACGCAGTATTTT
>TRBJ2-3|NA|TRBV7-2|NA
CASSLVFEWQGGTDTQYF
TGTGCCAGCAGCTTAGTGTTTGAATGGCAAGGGGGCACAGATACGCAGTATTTT
>TRBJ1-3|NA|TRBV19|NA
CASSIPTGNTIYF
TGTGCCAGTAGTATTCCTACTGGAAACACCATATATTTT